Below, 9 T cell receptor beta chains from the same sample are listed, as sequenced in a study of T cell repertoires in cytomegalovirus infection. In TCRdb, the reads were re-called with MiXCR into one record per CDR3 protein. The sample includes 450,000 to 650,000 distinct CDR3 sequences, 40% of them seen just once. Their antigens are not known. Sequencing was performed on cultured PBMCs, taken from culture after CMV antigen stimulation. The source is a human donor in good health (CMV status not recorded). Some clones in this sample may be carry-over from other donors' samples.

This clonotype showed up just a few times. V and J are TRBV19 and TRBJ1-1, with 8 bases identical to TRBD1. CDR1 LNHDA and CDR2 SQIVND come from the germline V gene (reference sequence). The CDR3 loop spans 14 amino acids. After removal of 6 bases from V and 5 bases from J, the junction contained 8 bases not matched to a gene. This CDR3 reads CASRPGGSGTEAFF. The CDR3 DNA reads as TGTGCCAGTAGACCAGGGGGCTCGGGGACTGAAGCTTTCTTT.

This clonotype was recorded a few times. This chain joins TRBV27 and TRBJ2-7; 10 bases align to TRBD2. The CDR3 totals 15 residues. CDR1 and CDR2 (germline): MNHEY, SMNVEV (reference sequence). V gave up 4 bases and J gave up 5 bases; unmatched junction bases: 8. CDR3 in amino acids: CASSSPGLAPNEQYF. Written as DNA, the CDR3 is TGTGCCAGCAGTTCTCCGGGACTAGCGCCCAACGAGCAGTACTTC.

J is TRBJ2-7 and V is TRBV10-3; D is unresolved. CDR1 is ENHRY, CDR2 SYGVKD, per germline. V gave up 2 bases and J gave up 0 bases, with 8 bases separating them. CDR3 length equals 14 residues. CDR3 sequence: CAISEPGRSYEQYF. For the CDR3, the DNA is TGTGCCATCAGTGAGCCAGGACGCTCCTACGAGCAGTACTTC.

To note about this clonotype: This likely comes from a read error, as the CDR3 has no conserved phenylalanine or tryptophan at its end. The rearrangement links TRBV2 to TRBJ2-5; D perhaps matches TRBD1 (6 bases). CDR3 length: 14 residues. Germline lookup yields CDR1 SNHLY and CDR2 FYNNEI. The V and J ends lost 5 bases and 5 bases respectively, with 15 bases between them. CDR3 bases: TGTGCCAGCAGTAACCCAGGGGTCCTGGAGACCCAGTACCTC. Its translation is CASSNPGVLETQYL.

This clonotype was found a few times. V is TRBV7-2 and J is TRBJ1-1; perhaps TRBD1 as D (6 bases). Trimming took off 5 bases at V and 4 bases at J, with 14 bases between the two ends. Germline-derived CDR1 and CDR2 are SGHTA and FQGNSA. The CDR3 is 14 amino acids. CDR3 sequence reads: CASSVQGGGTEAFF. The CDR3 DNA reads as TGTGCCAGCAGCGTACAGGGTGGAGGCACTGAAGCTTTCTTT. The full variable domain, completed using reference TRBV7-2 and TRBJ1-1, is GAGVSQSPSNKVTEKGKDVELRCDPISGHTALYWYRQSLGQGLEFLIYFQGNSAPDKSGLPSDRFSAERTGGSVSTLTIQRTQQEDSAVYLCASSVQGGGTEAFFGQGTRLTVV.

This clonotype showed up just a few times. This sequence joins TRBV20-1 and TRBJ2-1, with 14 bases identical to TRBD2. Looked up from germline, CDR1 is DFQATT and CDR2 is SNEGSKA (reference sequence). The V segment lost 3 bases and the J segment 2 bases; nucleotides outside the gene matches: 9. There are 18 residues in the CDR3. The CDR3 bases are TGCAGTGCTAGGACCGGACTAGCGGGAGGCGATCCCTACAATGAGCAGTTCTTC. It codes for CSARTGLAGGDPYNEQFF.

J is TRBJ1-2 and V is TRBV5-5; D uncertain. The CDR3 contains 14 residues. V lost 4 bases and J lost 5, with 15 bases in between. In germline, CDR1 is SGHKS, CDR2 YYEKEE (reference sequence). The CDR3 protein is CASSPSRQSYGYTF. CDR3 bases: TGTGCCAGCAGCCCGTCCCGGCAGTCTTATGGCTACACCTTC.

Only a few counts were recorded for this clonotype. The chain employs TRBV6-1 and TRBJ1-1; weak D call: TRBD1 (5 bases). This CDR3 is 11 amino acids long. Trimming pared 10 bases from V and 1 base from J, leaving 7 bases between. Germline loops: CDR1 MNHNS, CDR2 SASEGT. CDR3 in DNA: TGTGCCACCGACAGGAACACTGAAGCTTTCTTT. This gives the protein CATDRNTEAFF.

There are many counts of this clonotype. The chain couples TRBV7-2 to TRBJ2-2; D is undetermined. Germline-derived CDR1 and CDR2 are SGHTA and FQGNSA. V shed 1 base and J shed 4 bases, with 10 bases lying between them. The CDR3 covers 15 residues. This CDR3 is CASSLGGLSTGELFF. CDR3 DNA sequence: TGTGCCAGCAGCTTAGGGGGTTTGAGCACCGGGGAGCTGTTTTTT.